A selection of T cell receptor beta chains follows, all from one sample in a study of blood T cell repertoires in COVID-19. The method was immunoSEQ multiplex PCR; TCRdb's version includes in-frame clones alone and lacks a portion of them. Among 200,000 to 250,000 clones listed, 70% to 90% were seen once. Sequences were obtained from PBMCs or T cells enriched from blood (not recorded which). The receptors come from a man between 25 and 39 years old who had recovered from COVID-19. CDR3s include the opening cysteine and the closing phenylalanine or tryptophan. A D gene is named only where the DNA matches it firmly. The size field is filled for only some rows; it gives once, few, many or a size class.

CDR3 length | clone size | J gene | D gene | V gene | CDR3 DNA | CDR3 protein
13 | - | TRBJ1-2 | TRBD1 | TRBV12-3/TRBV12-4 | TGTGCCAGCCACCGGACAGGGATCTATGGCTACACCTTC | CASHRTGIYGYTF
18 | - | TRBJ1-4 | - | TRBV5-6 | TGTGCCAGCAGCCGGGTTGCCTTCGGGGGTGCAACTAATGAAAAACTGTTTTTT | CASSRVAFGGATNEKLFF
18 | - | TRBJ1-2 | - | TRBV9 | TGTGCCAGCAGCCCACAGGGACAAGGGAGCCCCGCCGGTCATGGCTACACCTTC | CASSPQGQGSPAGHGYTF
13 | - | TRBJ2-7 | TRBD2 | TRBV11-3 | TGTGCCAGCAGCGGGACTAGCGGTTACGAGCAGTACTTC | CASSGTSGYEQYF
13 | - | TRBJ1-1 | - | TRBV7-2 | TGTGCCAGCAGCTTAACAGGGACCCCTGAAGCTTTCTTT | CASSLTGTPEAFF
14 | few | TRBJ1-1 | TRBD1 | TRBV7-9 | TGTGCCAGCAGCTTTAGATTGGACGGGACAGGGGCTTTCTTT | CASSFRLDGTGAFF
15 | - | TRBJ2-7 | TRBD2 | TRBV15 | TGTGCCACCAGCAGAGTCCCTAGCGGGATGACCGAGCAGTACTTC | CATSRVPSGMTEQYF
15 | - | TRBJ2-7 | - | TRBV6-5 | TGTGCCAGCAGTTCTTATGACAGGAGTGGAGACGAGCAGTACTTC | CASSSYDRSGDEQYF
16 | once | TRBJ2-7 | - | TRBV11-2 | TGTGCCAGCAGCCCGCCCGACAGGAGGAGCTCCTACGAGCAGTACTTC | CASSPPDRRSSYEQYF
15 | few | TRBJ1-2 | TRBD1 | TRBV7-9 | TGTGCCAGCAGCTTAGGTGGGACAGAAAACTATGGCTACACCTTC | CASSLGGTENYGYTF
14 | few | TRBJ1-5 | - | TRBV6-6 | TGTGCCAGCAGTTACGGCACAGGTAATCAGCCCCAGCATTTT | CASSYGTGNQPQHF
15 | - | TRBJ2-3 | - | TRBV7-8 | TGTGCCAGCAGCTTCCGACTAGACAGCACAGATACGCAGTATTTT | CASSFRLDSTDTQYF
15 | - | TRBJ2-3 | - | TRBV27 | TGTGCCAGCTCCAAGGGGGGGGAGCCGTTTGATACGCAGTATTTT | CASSKGGEPFDTQYF
13 | - | TRBJ1-6 | - | TRBV6-5 | TGTGCCAGCGTGGCCAGGTTGGATTCACCCCTCCACTTT | CASVARLDSPLHF
15 | - | TRBJ2-5 | - | TRBV5-4 | TGTGCCAGCAGCCGCTCGGTTCAGGGGCCTGGGACCCAGTACTTC | CASSRSVQGPGTQYF
11 | - | TRBJ2-2 | - | TRBV24-1 | TGTGCCACCGAGAATACCGGGGAGCTGTTTTTT | CATENTGELFF
15 | - | TRBJ2-1 | - | TRBV7-9 | TGTGCCAGCAAACTAGCCGTCAACTCCTACAATGAGCAGTTCTTC | CASKLAVNSYNEQFF
14 | - | TRBJ1-2 | TRBD1 | TRBV7-2 | TGTGCCAGCAGCTCCCCCGGGACAGGGTATGGCTACACCTTC | CASSSPGTGYGYTF
16 | - | TRBJ1-3 | - | TRBV18 | TGTGCCAGCTCACCGGATTCAAGGAGCTTTGGAAACACCATATATTTT | CASSPDSRSFGNTIYF
15 | - | TRBJ1-6 | TRBD1 | TRBV18 | TGTGCCAGCTCACGACCGGGACAGGGCTACTCACCCCTCCACTTT | CASSRPGQGYSPLHF
14 | - | TRBJ1-5 | - | TRBV7-3 | TGTGCCAGCAGCGAAACAGGGTCGGATCAGCCCCAGCATTTT | CASSETGSDQPQHF
15 | - | TRBJ2-7 | TRBD2 | TRBV27 | TGTGCCAGCACCCCCGGGCTAGCGGGTAACTACGAGCAGTACTTC | CASTPGLAGNYEQYF
14 | - | TRBJ2-5 | - | TRBV9 | TGTGCCAGCAGCGTAGGAGTCGGGAGAGAGACCCAGTACTTC | CASSVGVGRETQYF
14 | - | TRBJ2-4 | TRBD1 | TRBV7-2 | TGTGCCAGCAGCCTGGGACAGGTCAAAAACATTCAGTACTTC | CASSLGQVKNIQYF
16 | - | TRBJ2-1 | - | TRBV7-3 | TGTGCCAGCAGCTTGACTCCGGGACTGGACCACAATGAGCAGTTCTTC | CASSLTPGLDHNEQFF
14 | - | TRBJ2-2 | TRBD1 | TRBV30 | TGTGCCTGGAGTGTCAGGACAGGGACCGGGGAGCTGTTTTTT | CAWSVRTGTGELFF
16 | few | TRBJ1-3 | - | TRBV3-1/TRBV3-2 | TGTGCCAGCAGCCAAGATCTCTTTAACTCTGGAAACACCATATATTTT | CASSQDLFNSGNTIYF
14 | - | TRBJ1-5 | - | TRBV9 | TGTGCCAGCAGCGCCCTCGAATCTGGCGGGCCCCAGCATTTT | CASSALESGGPQHF
14 | - | TRBJ2-2 | TRBD1 | TRBV7-9 | TGTGCCAGCAGCTTCAGACAGGGCACCGGGGAGCTGTTTTTT | CASSFRQGTGELFF
16 | - | TRBJ2-7 | - | TRBV10-1 | TGCGCCAGCAGTGTAGCGCGGTCAGGAAATGCGGGGGAGCAGTACTTC | CASSVARSGNAGEQYF
12 | - | TRBJ1-2 | TRBD1 | TRBV19 | TGTGCCAGCGGGACAGCCGAAGATGGCTACACCTTC | CASGTAEDGYTF
13 | - | TRBJ1-4 | - | TRBV11-2 | TGTGCCAGCAGCTTGGCAAAACAGGGAAAACTGTTTTTT | CASSLAKQGKLFF
16 | once | TRBJ2-2 | - | TRBV5-6 | TGTGCCAGCAGCCCCCCGGGTTACATTGGCACCGGGGAGCTGTTTTTT | CASSPPGYIGTGELFF
16 | once | TRBJ1-2 | - | TRBV4-3 | TGCGCCAGCAGCCAAGTGGGCAGGGCCCGTTCCTATGGCTACACCTTC | CASSQVGRARSYGYTF
13 | - | TRBJ1-3 | - | TRBV10-3 | TGTGCCATCAGGGGCCTCTCTGGAAACACCATATATTTT | CAIRGLSGNTIYF
15 | - | TRBJ1-6 | - | TRBV4-3 | TGCGCCAGCAGCCAAGAGACACATATTAATTCACCCCTCCACTTT | CASSQETHINSPLHF
14 | - | TRBJ1-5 | TRBD1 | TRBV19 | TGTGCCAGTAATCGACAGGGGGCCAATCAGCCCCAGCATTTT | CASNRQGANQPQHF
15 | - | TRBJ1-2 | TRBD1 | TRBV6-5 | TGTGCCAGCAGTTACCAAAGACAGGGCCCCTATGGCTACACCTTC | CASSYQRQGPYGYTF
14 | - | TRBJ2-7 | TRBD2 | TRBV27 | TGTGCCAGCAGGGCCGGGACTAGCGGGAGCGAGCAGTACTTC | CASRAGTSGSEQYF
14 | few | TRBJ2-7 | - | TRBV18 | TGTGCCAGCTCACTGCGGACGGGGACCTACGAGCAGTACTTC | CASSLRTGTYEQYF
16 | - | TRBJ1-1 | TRBD1 | TRBV7-2 | TGTGCCAGCAGCATTACCGGGACAGGACAAAACACTGAAGCTTTCTTT | CASSITGTGQNTEAFF
13 | - | TRBJ1-1 | TRBD1 | TRBV6-5 | TGTGCCAGCTGGGACAGAAGGGGTACTGAAGCTTTCTTT | CASWDRRGTEAFF
15 | - | TRBJ1-2 | TRBD1 | TRBV18 | TGTGCCAGCTCCCCGGTAGGACAGGGGGCGTTCGGCTACACCTTC | CASSPVGQGAFGYTF
15 | - | TRBJ2-1 | - | TRBV11-2 | TGTGCCAGCTTCAAAGGGGGCGGGATTTATAATGAGCAGTTCTTC | CASFKGGGIYNEQFF
15 | - | TRBJ2-7 | TRBD1 | TRBV3-1/TRBV3-2 | TGTGCCAGCAGCTACCGGGACAGGGGAGCCTACGAGCAGTACTTC | CASSYRDRGAYEQYF
14 | - | TRBJ2-5 | - | TRBV5-1 | TGCGCCAGCAGCTTGGCTCCTAGCGTTGGGACCCAGTACTTC | CASSLAPSVGTQYF
12 | - | TRBJ2-1 | - | TRBV5-1 | TGCGCCAGCAGTCGAGCGGCCAATGAGCAGTTCTTC | CASSRAANEQFF
14 | - | TRBJ2-2 | - | TRBV3-1/TRBV3-2 | TGTGCCACCAGACCCAGCGGGAACACCGGGGAGCTGTTTTTT | CATRPSGNTGELFF
15 | - | TRBJ2-7 | - | TRBV3-1/TRBV3-2 | TGTGCCAGCAGCCCCTCACCGGGTAGCTCCTACGAGCAGTACTTC | CASSPSPGSSYEQYF
13 | - | TRBJ1-6 | TRBD1 | TRBV10-2 | TGCGCCAGCAGGTTACAGGGGAATTCACCCCTCCACTTT | CASRLQGNSPLHF
12 | few | TRBJ2-2 | - | TRBV7-6 | TGTGCCAGCAGCTTAGGTGCGGGGGAGCTGTTTTTT | CASSLGAGELFF
14 | - | TRBJ2-7 | TRBD1 | TRBV18 | TGTGCCAGCTCACCCGGGACAGGGCTCTACGAGCAGTACTTC | CASSPGTGLYEQYF
12 | - | TRBJ1-2 | - | TRBV19 | TGTGCCAGCCGCAGGGGCGACTATGGCTACACCTTC | CASRRGDYGYTF
13 | - | TRBJ1-3 | - | TRBV2 | TGTGCCAGCCGGGAGTTCTCTGGAAACACCATATATTTT | CASREFSGNTIYF
17 | - | TRBJ2-1 | - | TRBV21-1 | TGTGCCAGCACCAATAAGACCGGGACTAGCTTTTACAATGAGCAGTTCTTC | CASTNKTGTSFYNEQFF
14 | - | TRBJ1-2 | - | TRBV28 | TGTGCCAGCAGTTCCTCAGGGCTCAACTATGGCTACACCTTC | CASSSSGLNYGYTF
16 | - | TRBJ2-1 | TRBD2 | TRBV7-3 | TGTGCCAGCAGGTCCGGACTAGCGGGGGGTATCAATGAGCAGTTCTTC | CASRSGLAGGINEQFF